This TCR beta chain was found in a study of T cells in women clearing cervical HPV infection. At the level of the study: Case blood was drawn a median about 23 weeks after lesion detection.

Prevalent HPV16 infections were excluded; only incident single HPV16 infections included. In regard to this clone: The antigen is undetermined. The CDR3 end falls 3 residues outside the read, so it is completed with the germline J gene.

The CDR3 has 12 amino acids. Trimming cost V 1 base and J 4 bases, with 6 bases left between them. Broader study findings: Combining TCR richness with V gene abundances gave 0.65 to 0.85 AUC. CIN3+ cases had significantly higher TCR repertoire richness than controls, but evenness did not differ.

Generated by immunoSEQ multiplex PCR, the TCRdb table keeps only in-frame clones and is missing some. The sample totals some 30,000 clones. Sequenced material: blood buffy coat. This receptor was taken from a woman aged 18 to 75 with a cervical HPV16 infection that either progressed to CIN3+ or cleared (not recorded which). This sequence joins TRBV5-3 and TRBJ2-7, with D unclear. TRBV5-3 is sorted into the ORF group, with uncertain function. The CDR3 loop reads CARSLPLYEQYF. Incomplete CDR3 DNA: TGTGCCAGAAGCTTGCCCCTTTACGAG.